Shown below are 19 T cell receptor beta chains from a single sample sequenced in a study of cytomegalovirus exposure and HLA in healthy donors. The primer mix had 60 Vbeta and 13 Jbeta primers. Sequencing was performed with immunoSEQ multiplex PCR; in TCRdb, only in-frame clones are kept and a portion is missing. The table shows 72,000 or so clones, with approximately 78% occurring only once. Material for sequencing was PBMCs. These receptors were taken from a man between 18 and 35 years old in good health and CMV-seropositive.

The chain has TRBV11-2 and TRBJ2-7, with TRBD1 matching over 9 bases. CDR1 and CDR2 (germline): SGHAT, FQNNGV. V dropped 4 bases and J dropped 4; count of bases not matched to a gene: 2. This CDR3 is 13 amino acids long. CDR3 residues: CASSSGQGYEQYF. The CDR3 bases are TGTGCCAGCAGCTCCGGACAGGGGTACGAGCAGTACTTC. The full variable domain, rest sourced from reference TRBV11-2 and TRBJ2-7, is EAGVAQSPRYKIIEKRQSVAFWCNPISGHATLYWYQQILGQGPKLLIQFQNNGVVDDSQLPKDRFSAERLKGVDSTLKIQPAKLEDSAVYLCASSSGQGYEQYFGPGTRLTVT.

The chain is built from TRBV29-1 and TRBJ2-1, with TRBD2 matching over 7 bases. V gave up 5 bases and J gave up 0 bases; unmatched junction bases: 10. Germline V lookup: CDR1 SQVTM, CDR2 ANQGSEA. This CDR3 has 16 amino acids. The chain's CDR3 is CSVISVGEGSYNEQFF. Written as DNA, the CDR3 is TGCAGCGTTATCTCAGTTGGGGAGGGCTCCTACAATGAGCAGTTCTTC.

The V gene is TRBV6-1, the J gene TRBJ1-6; D uncertain. CDR3 length equals 14 residues. CDR1 and CDR2 from the germline V gene are MNHNS and SASEGT. V shed 7 bases and J shed 0 bases, with 7 bases lying between them. The CDR3 DNA is TGTGCCAGCACTCTGAGCTCCTATAATTCACCCCTCCACTTT. It translates to CASTLSSYNSPLHF.

The chain recombines TRBV6-1 with TRBJ2-7; 7 bases are shared with TRBD1. There are 14 residues in the CDR3. V shed 9 bases, J shed 6 bases, and the junction held 14 bases outside the gene matches. Germline V gene sequence: CDR1 MNHNS, CDR2 SASEGT. DNA for the CDR3: TGTGCCAGTTGGGACAGCCCCGAGGGCCTCGAGCAGTACTTC. Translating gives CASWDSPEGLEQYF.

The rearrangement joins TRBV27 to TRBJ1-2; the D is unclear. The germline V and J ends were trimmed by 5 bases and 4 bases, with 11 bases remaining between them. Germline V gene sequence: CDR1 MNHEY, CDR2 SMNVEV (reference sequence). CDR3 length: 13 amino acids. CDR3 region: CASSPLLSYGYTF. CDR3 nucleotide sequence: TGTGCCAGCAGTCCCCTCCTCAGCTATGGCTACACCTTC.

The rearrangement uses TRBV4-2 and TRBJ1-5, with a tentative D call TRBD1 (6 bases). The CDR3 extends over 15 amino acids. With 4 bases removed from V and 3 bases from J, the gap between germline ends came to 13 bases. Looked up from germline, CDR1 is LGHNA and CDR2 is YNFKEQ. CDR3 in DNA: TGTGCCAGCAGCCCCGTCAGGGGATCCAATCAGCCCCAGCATTTT. The encoded protein is CASSPVRGSNQPQHF.

This clone turned up a few times. This chain uses TRBV30 with TRBJ1-2, with 7 bases identical to TRBD1. The CDR3 runs to 13 residues. Germline V gene lookup returns CDR1 GTSNPN and CDR2 SVGIG (reference sequence). J gave up 2 bases and V 1 base, and 1 base lay outside the gene matches. This chain's CDR3 is CAWSEQGNYGYTF. The CDR3 DNA is TGTGCCTGGAGTGAACAGGGGAACTATGGCTACACCTTC.

The chain carries TRBV11-2 and TRBJ2-7; D may be TRBD1 (5 bases). Germline loops: CDR1 SGHAT, CDR2 FQNNGV. This CDR3 has 15 amino acids. V lost 0 bases and J lost 2, with 11 bases in between. The CDR3 spells CASSLEWGRAYEQYF. In DNA, the CDR3 is TGTGCCAGCAGCTTAGAATGGGGCCGGGCCTACGAGCAGTACTTC.

This clone was seen a few times. This sequence joins TRBV19 and TRBJ2-3; D remains unclear. V was cut by 4 bases and J by 2 bases, with 7 bases left in between. Germline values: CDR1 LNHDA, CDR2 SQIVND (reference sequence). The CDR3 has 13 residues. CDR3 coding DNA: TGTGCCAGTAGTACTGCGGACACAGATACGCAGTATTTT. Amino acids: CASSTADTDTQYF.

This chain joins TRBV7-9 and TRBJ1-1, with 9 bases aligning to TRBD1. The CDR3 covers 14 residues. Trimming took 5 bases from V and 3 from J; bases not matched to a gene: 4. Per the germline V gene, CDR1 is SEHNR and CDR2 is FQNEAQ (reference sequence). The CDR3 protein is CASSVGDRDTEAFF. The CDR3 DNA sequence: TGTGCCAGCAGCGTAGGGGACAGGGACACTGAAGCTTTCTTT.

V and J are TRBV4-1 and TRBJ1-2; 7 nucleotides align to TRBD1. With V trimmed by 4 bases and J by 5 bases, 7 bases remained unmatched. This CDR3 has 14 amino acids. Germline V CDR1 and CDR2: MGHRA, YSYEKL. CDR3 DNA sequence: TGCGCCAGCAGCCCTAACCAGGGGGAATATGGCTACACCTTC. This sequence encodes CASSPNQGEYGYTF.

The chain links TRBV10-3 to TRBJ1-1; tentative D call: TRBD1 (6 bases). This CDR3 is built from 15 residues. Trimming pared 0 bases from V and 6 bases from J, leaving 14 bases between. Germline assignment: CDR1 ENHRY and CDR2 SYGVKD. CDR3 residues: CAISESLLTGAEAFF. The CDR3 nucleotides are TGTGCCATCAGTGAGTCGTTACTGACAGGAGCTGAAGCTTTCTTT.

DNA of the CDR3: TGTGCCAGCCATCCCCAGGGTGTAGAGACCCAGTACTTC. Its protein is CASHPQGVETQYF. The chain joins TRBV5-4 to TRBJ2-5; D perhaps matches TRBD1 (5 bases). CDR1 and CDR2 from the germline V gene are SGHNT and YYREEE (reference sequence). This CDR3 has 13 residues. The germline V and J ends were trimmed by 7 bases and 4 bases, with 14 bases remaining between them.

The rearrangement joins TRBV7-8 to TRBJ1-5, with D hard to call. V gave up 5 bases and J gave up 2 bases, with 16 bases separating them. The germline CDR1 and CDR2 sequences are SGHVS and FQNEAQ. The CDR3 has 16 residues. CDR3 amino acids: CASSPLSLGGNQPQHF. DNA for the CDR3: TGTGCCAGCAGCCCACTATCCTTAGGAGGCAATCAGCCCCAGCATTTT.

This rearrangement joins TRBV29-1 to TRBJ2-1; TRBD1 agrees at 9 bases. The CDR3 sequence is 14 residues long. The trim removed 5 bases at V and 1 base at J, leaving 3 bases unmatched. Germline loops: CDR1 SQVTM, CDR2 ANQGSEA. The CDR3: CSVRDRESYNEQFF. The CDR3 DNA reads TGCAGCGTTAGGGACAGGGAATCCTACAATGAGCAGTTCTTC.

The genes are TRBV11-2 and TRBJ2-5; D is uncertain. Germline V gene data show CDR1 as SGHAT and CDR2 as FQNNGV. Trimming took 3 bases from V and 5 from J, leaving 7 bases between them. The CDR3 sequence is 12 residues long. The CDR3 sequence: CASSLVGETQYF. The CDR3 DNA reads as TGTGCCAGCAGCTTGGTCGGGGAGACCCAGTACTTC.

The chain joins TRBV4-1 to TRBJ2-2; TRBD2 is a possible D gene (6 bases). V lost 2 bases, J lost 0 bases, and 13 bases lay in between. Germline V lookup: CDR1 MGHRA, CDR2 YSYEKL. There are 17 residues in the CDR3. The CDR3 DNA sequence: TGCGCCAGCAGCCAATGGAAGACTAGTGCGAACACCGGGGAGCTGTTTTTT. This encodes CASSQWKTSANTGELFF.

The chain is built from TRBV28 and TRBJ2-2; maybe TRBD1 (6 bases). The CDR3 is 16 residues long. Trimming shortened V by 5 bases and J by 1 base, and 14 bases separated the two germline ends. CDR1 and CDR2 (germline): MDHEN, SYDVKM. This CDR3 reads CASSPADRKNTGELFF. CDR3 nucleotides: TGTGCCAGCAGTCCCGCCGACAGGAAGAACACCGGGGAGCTGTTTTTT.

This clone was found a few times. The chain combines TRBV6-1 with TRBJ1-2, with TRBD1 as a possible D gene (5 bases). Germline values: CDR1 MNHNS, CDR2 SASEGT. The germline V and J ends were trimmed by 3 bases and 7 bases, with 9 bases remaining between them. The CDR3 covers 12 residues. The CDR3, as DNA: TGTGCCAGCAGTGATCCGGGGGGTGGCTACACCTTC. Amino acids: CASSDPGGGYTF.